The clone carrying this T cell receptor (beta chain) was counted at least ten times. Its matching antigen is unknown. This sample is drawn from a study of T cells in Graves' hyperthyroidism and ophthalmopathy. RNA transcripts served as the template for amplifying TCR beta CDR3 regions. First-round RT-PCR targeting the TCR CDR3 was performed with the HTBI primer set. A single record per CDR3 protein comes from TCRdb applying MiXCR to the multiplex PCR reads. The table has hundreds of thousands of distinct CDR3 sequences, roughly 25% seen once. Study-level results: Ophthalmopathy was model-predicted a median around 6.1 months pre-onset. A model of 13 V-J features distinguished ophthalmopathy from stable hyperthyroidism.

The CDR3 length is 12 residues. Trimming took off 5 bases at V and 2 bases at J, with 6 bases between the two ends. CDR1 and CDR2 (germline): SGHTA, FQGNSA. This sequence was found in a woman aged 25 to 45 with Graves' ophthalmopathy. The gene calls are TRBV7-2 and TRBJ1-2, with D unresolved. Sequenced input: blood. The CDR3: CASSPGNYGYTF. The CDR3 DNA reads as TGTGCCAGCAGCCCGGGAAACTATGGCTACACCTTC.